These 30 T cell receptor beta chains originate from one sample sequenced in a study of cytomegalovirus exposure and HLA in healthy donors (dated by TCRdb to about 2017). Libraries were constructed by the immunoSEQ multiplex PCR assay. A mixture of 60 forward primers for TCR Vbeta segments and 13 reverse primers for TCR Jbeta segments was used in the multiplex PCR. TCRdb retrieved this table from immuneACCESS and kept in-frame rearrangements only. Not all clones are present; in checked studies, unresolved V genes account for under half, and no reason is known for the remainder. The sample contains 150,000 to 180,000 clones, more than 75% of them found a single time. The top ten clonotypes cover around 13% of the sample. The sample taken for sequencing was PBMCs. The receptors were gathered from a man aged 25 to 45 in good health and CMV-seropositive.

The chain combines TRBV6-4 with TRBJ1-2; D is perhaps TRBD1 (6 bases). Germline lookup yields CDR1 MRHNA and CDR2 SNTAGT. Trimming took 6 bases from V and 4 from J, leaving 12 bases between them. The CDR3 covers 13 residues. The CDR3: CASSETGSYGYTF. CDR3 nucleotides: TGTGCCAGCAGCGAGACAGGTAGCTATGGCTACACCTTC.

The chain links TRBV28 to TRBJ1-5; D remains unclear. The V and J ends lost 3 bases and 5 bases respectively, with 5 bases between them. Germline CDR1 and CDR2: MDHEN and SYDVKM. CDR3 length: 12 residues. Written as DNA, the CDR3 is TGTGCCAGCAGTTTGGAGGATCAGCCCCAGCATTTT. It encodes CASSLEDQPQHF.

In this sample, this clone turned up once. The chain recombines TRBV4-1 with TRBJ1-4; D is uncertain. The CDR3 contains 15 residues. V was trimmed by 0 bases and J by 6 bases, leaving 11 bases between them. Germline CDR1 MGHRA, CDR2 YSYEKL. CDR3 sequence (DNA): TGCGCCAGCAGCCAAGATGGGAGGTCCTATGAAAAACTGTTTTTT. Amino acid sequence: CASSQDGRSYEKLFF.

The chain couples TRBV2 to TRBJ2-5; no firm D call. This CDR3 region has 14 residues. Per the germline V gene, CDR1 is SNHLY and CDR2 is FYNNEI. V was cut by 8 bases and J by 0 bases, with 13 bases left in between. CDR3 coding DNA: TGTGCCAGCGGGTCTCCACTAAACCAAGAGACCCAGTACTTC. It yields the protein CASGSPLNQETQYF.

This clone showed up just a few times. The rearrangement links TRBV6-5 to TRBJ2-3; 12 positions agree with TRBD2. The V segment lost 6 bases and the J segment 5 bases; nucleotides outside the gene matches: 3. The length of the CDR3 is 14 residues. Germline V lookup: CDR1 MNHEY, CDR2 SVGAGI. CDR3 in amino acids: CASRLAGGVDTQYF. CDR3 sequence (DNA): TGTGCCAGCAGACTAGCGGGAGGAGTAGATACGCAGTATTTT.

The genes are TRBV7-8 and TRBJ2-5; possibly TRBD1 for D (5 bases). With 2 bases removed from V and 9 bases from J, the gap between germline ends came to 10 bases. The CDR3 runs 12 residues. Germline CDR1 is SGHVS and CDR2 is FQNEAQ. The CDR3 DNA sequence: TGTGCCAGCAGCTTAAGCAAGGGGTCCCAGTACTTC. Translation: CASSLSKGSQYF.

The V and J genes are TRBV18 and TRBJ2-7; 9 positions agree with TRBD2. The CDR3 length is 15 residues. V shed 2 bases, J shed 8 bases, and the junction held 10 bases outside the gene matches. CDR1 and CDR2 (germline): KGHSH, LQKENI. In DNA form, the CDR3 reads TGTGCCAGCTCACCAAGGCGGGAGGGCCACCCGAAGCAGTACTTC. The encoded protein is CASSPRREGHPKQYF.

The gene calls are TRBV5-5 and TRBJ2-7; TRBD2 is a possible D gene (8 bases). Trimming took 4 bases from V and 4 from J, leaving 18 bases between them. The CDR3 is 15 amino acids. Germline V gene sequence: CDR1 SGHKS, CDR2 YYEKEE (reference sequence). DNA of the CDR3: TGTGCCAGCAGCACACGGGAGGGGGCTTATTACGAGCAGTACTTC. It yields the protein CASSTREGAYYEQYF.

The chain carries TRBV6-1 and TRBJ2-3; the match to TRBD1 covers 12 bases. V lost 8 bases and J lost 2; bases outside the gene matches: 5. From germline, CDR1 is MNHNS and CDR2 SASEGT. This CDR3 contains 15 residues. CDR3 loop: CASGTGGVLTDTQYF. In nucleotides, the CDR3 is TGTGCCAGCGGGACAGGGGGCGTCCTCACAGATACGCAGTATTTT.

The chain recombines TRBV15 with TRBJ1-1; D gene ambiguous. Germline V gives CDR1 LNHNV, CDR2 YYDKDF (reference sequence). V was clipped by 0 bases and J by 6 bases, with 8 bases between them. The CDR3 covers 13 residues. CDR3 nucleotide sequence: TGTGCCACCAGCAGAGATGCGATCTCTGAAGCTTTCTTT. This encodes CATSRDAISEAFF.

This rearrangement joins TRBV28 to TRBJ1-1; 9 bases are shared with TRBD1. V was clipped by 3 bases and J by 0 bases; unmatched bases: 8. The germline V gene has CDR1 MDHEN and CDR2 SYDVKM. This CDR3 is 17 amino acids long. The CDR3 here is CASSFIQGAGVNTEAFF. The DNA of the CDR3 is TGTGCCAGCAGTTTCATACAGGGGGCAGGCGTGAACACTGAAGCTTTCTTT.

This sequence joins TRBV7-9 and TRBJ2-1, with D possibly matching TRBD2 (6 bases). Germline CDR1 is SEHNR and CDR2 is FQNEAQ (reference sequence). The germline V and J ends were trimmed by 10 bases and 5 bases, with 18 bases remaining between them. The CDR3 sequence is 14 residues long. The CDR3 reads CATARSSDNNEQFF. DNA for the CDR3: TGTGCCACCGCTAGATCTAGCGACAACAATGAGCAGTTCTTC.

CDR3 sequence reads: CASSLALAGDNEQFF. The CDR3, as DNA: TGTGCCAGCAGCTTGGCGTTAGCGGGAGACAATGAGCAGTTCTTC. V is TRBV5-4 and J is TRBJ2-1, with TRBD2 matching over 9 bases. The CDR3 runs to 15 residues. Germline CDR1 is SGHNT and CDR2 is YYREEE (reference sequence). The V segment lost 0 bases and the J segment 5 bases; nucleotides outside the gene matches: 3.

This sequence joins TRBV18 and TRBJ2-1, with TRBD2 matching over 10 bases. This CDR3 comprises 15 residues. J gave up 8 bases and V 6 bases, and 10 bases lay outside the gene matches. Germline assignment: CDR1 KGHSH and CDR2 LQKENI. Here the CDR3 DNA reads TGTGCCAGCTCCCCTCCAGCGGGAGGGCCCGATGAGCAGTTCTTC. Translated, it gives CASSPPAGGPDEQFF.

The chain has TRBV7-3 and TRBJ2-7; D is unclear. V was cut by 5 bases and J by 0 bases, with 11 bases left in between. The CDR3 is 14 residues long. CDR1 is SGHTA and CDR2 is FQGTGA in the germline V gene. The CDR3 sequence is CASSLTYSSYEQYF. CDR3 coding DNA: TGTGCCAGCAGCCTCACCTATAGCTCCTACGAGCAGTACTTC.

CDR3 sequence: CASSLASYNEQFF. The CDR3 nucleotides read TGTGCCAGCAGCTTAGCATCCTACAATGAGCAGTTCTTC. The chain links TRBV4-2 to TRBJ2-1, with D unclear. Between the trimmed V and J ends, which lost 5 bases and 1 base, there was a span of 6 bases. The CDR3 consists of 13 residues. Germline lookup yields CDR1 LGHNA and CDR2 YNFKEQ.

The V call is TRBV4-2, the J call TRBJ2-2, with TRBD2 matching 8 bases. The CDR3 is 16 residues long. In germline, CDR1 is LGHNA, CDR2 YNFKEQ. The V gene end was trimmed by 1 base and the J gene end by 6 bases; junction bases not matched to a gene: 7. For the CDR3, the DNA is TGTGCCAGCAGCCAAGGTGGACTAGCCCTAGCCGGGGAGCTGTTTTTT. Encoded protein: CASSQGGLALAGELFF.

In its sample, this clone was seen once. The CDR3 spells CSVELAGFSYEQYF. The DNA of the CDR3 is TGCAGCGTTGAACTAGCGGGATTCTCCTACGAGCAGTACTTC. This chain connects TRBV29-1 to TRBJ2-7; 9 positions match TRBD2. The CDR3 totals 14 residues. V lost 2 bases, J lost 0 bases, and 2 bases stayed unmatched. Germline CDR1 and CDR2: SQVTM and ANQGSEA.

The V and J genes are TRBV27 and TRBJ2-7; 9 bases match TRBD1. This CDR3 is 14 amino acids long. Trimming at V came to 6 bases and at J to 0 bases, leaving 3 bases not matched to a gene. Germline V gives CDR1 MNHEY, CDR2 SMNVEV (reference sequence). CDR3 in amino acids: CASRETGGSYEQYF. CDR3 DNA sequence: TGTGCCAGCAGAGAGACAGGGGGCTCCTACGAGCAGTACTTC.

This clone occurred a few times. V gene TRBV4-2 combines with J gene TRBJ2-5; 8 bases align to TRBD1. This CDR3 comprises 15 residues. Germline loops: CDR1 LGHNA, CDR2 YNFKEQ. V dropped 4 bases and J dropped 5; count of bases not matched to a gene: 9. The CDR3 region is CASSPRDRPAETQYF. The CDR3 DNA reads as TGTGCCAGCAGCCCGAGGGACAGGCCGGCGGAGACCCAGTACTTC.

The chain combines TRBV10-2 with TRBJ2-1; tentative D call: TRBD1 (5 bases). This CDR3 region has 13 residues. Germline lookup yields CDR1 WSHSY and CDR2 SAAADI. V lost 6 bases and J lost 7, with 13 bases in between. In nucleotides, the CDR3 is TGCGCCAGCAGGAAGCAACAGGTTAATGAGCAGTTCTTC. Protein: CASRKQQVNEQFF.

The DNA for the CDR3 is TGCGCCAGCCAACTGTTTGCGGGAGGGATTGGCGAGCAGTACTTC. This gives the protein CASQLFAGGIGEQYF. The chain has TRBV10-2 and TRBJ2-7; 9 positions match TRBD2. In germline, CDR1 is WSHSY, CDR2 SAAADI. The J segment lost 6 bases and the V segment lost 8 bases, leaving 14 bases of the junction unmatched. The CDR3 contains 15 residues.

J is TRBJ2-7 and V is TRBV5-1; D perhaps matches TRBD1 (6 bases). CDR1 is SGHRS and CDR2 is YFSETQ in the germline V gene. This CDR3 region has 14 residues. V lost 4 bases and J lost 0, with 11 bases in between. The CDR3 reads CASSAGTSSYEQYF. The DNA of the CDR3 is TGCGCCAGCAGCGCCGGGACAAGCTCCTACGAGCAGTACTTC. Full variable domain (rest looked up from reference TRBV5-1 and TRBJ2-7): KAGVTQTPRYLIKTRGQQVTLSCSPISGHRSVSWYQQTPGQGLQFLFEYFSETQRNKGNFPGRFSGRQFSNSRSEMNVSTLELGDSALYLCASSAGTSSYEQYFGPGTRLTVT.

CDR3 protein: CASSAGTEAFF. CDR3 sequence (DNA): TGTGCCAGCAGCGCAGGGACTGAAGCTTTCTTT. The gene calls are TRBV9 and TRBJ1-1, with D perhaps TRBD1 (5 bases). The CDR3 consists of 11 residues. V was cut by 3 bases and J by 5 bases, with 5 bases left in between. Per germline, CDR1 SGDLS and CDR2 YYNGEE.

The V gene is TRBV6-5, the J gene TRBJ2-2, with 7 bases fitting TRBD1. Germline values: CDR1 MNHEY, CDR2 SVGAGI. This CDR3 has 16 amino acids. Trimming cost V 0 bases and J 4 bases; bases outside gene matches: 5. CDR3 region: CASSYSTDRATGELFF. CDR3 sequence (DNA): TGTGCCAGCAGTTACTCGACAGACAGGGCCACCGGGGAGCTGTTTTTT.

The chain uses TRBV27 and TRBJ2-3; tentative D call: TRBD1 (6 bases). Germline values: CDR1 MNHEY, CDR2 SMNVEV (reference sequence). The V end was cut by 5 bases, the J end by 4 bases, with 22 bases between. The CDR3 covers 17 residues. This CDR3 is CASSGGFGDIQADTQYF. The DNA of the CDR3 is TGTGCCAGCAGTGGGGGTTTTGGGGACATTCAGGCAGATACGCAGTATTTT.

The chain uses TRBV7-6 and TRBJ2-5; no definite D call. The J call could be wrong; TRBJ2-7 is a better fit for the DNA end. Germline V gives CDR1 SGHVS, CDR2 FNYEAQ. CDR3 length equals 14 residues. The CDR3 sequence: CASSPGGFYYEQYF. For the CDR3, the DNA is TGTGCCAGCAGCCCTGGCGGATTTTACTACGAGCAGTACTTC.

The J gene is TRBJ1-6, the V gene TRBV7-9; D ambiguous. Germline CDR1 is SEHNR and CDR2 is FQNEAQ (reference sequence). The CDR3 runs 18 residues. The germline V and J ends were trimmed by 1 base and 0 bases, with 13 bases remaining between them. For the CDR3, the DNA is TGTGCCAGCAGCTTAGGTCAGGTGCGAAGCTCCTATAATTCACCCCTCCACTTT. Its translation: CASSLGQVRSSYNSPLHF.

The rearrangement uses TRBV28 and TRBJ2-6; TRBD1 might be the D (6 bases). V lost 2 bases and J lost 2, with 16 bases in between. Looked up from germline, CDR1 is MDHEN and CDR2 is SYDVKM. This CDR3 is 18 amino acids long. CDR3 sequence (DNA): TGTGCCAGCAGTTTACCCCAGGGGCTGGTTGCTGGGGCCAACGTCCTGACTTTC. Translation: CASSLPQGLVAGANVLTF.

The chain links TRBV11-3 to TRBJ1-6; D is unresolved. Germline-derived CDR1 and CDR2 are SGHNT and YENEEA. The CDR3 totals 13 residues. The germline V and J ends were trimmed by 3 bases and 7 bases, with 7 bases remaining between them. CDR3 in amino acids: CASSFSGNSPLHF. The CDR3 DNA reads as TGTGCCAGCAGCTTTAGCGGGAATTCACCCCTCCACTTT.